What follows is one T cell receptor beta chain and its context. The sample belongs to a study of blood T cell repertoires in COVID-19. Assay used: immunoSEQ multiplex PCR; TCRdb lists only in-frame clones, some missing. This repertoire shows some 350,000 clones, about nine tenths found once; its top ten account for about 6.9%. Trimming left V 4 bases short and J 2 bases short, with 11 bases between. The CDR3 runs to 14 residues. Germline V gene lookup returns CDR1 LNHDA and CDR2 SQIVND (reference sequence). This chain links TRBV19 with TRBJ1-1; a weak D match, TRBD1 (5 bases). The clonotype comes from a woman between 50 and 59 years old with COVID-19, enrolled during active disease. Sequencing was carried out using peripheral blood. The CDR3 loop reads CASSRGRLNTEAFF. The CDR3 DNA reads TGTGCCAGTAGTAGGGGCAGACTTAACACTGAAGCTTTCTTT.